Below, 27 T cell receptor beta chains from the same sample are listed, as sequenced in a study of T cell clusters in autoimmune cytopenias. Roughly 38,000 genome equivalents of blood DNA were amplified for TRB. One tube held mixed TRB-A and TRB-B primer pools for touch-down PCR. TCRdb reprocessed the multiplex PCR reads and keeps a single row for each CDR3 protein, giving no DNA. The sample totals 10,000 to 15,000 distinct CDR3 sequences; its top ten clones hold about 3.5%. These data are also associated with another study on T cell repertoires in aging, cancer and after chemotherapy.

Material: peripheral blood. Receptor source: a human donor in good health.

This chain uses TRBV24-1 with TRBJ2-5; TCRdb gives TRBD1 as the D gene, but with no DNA this cannot be confirmed. CDR1 KGHDR and CDR2 SFDVKD come from the germline V gene. The CDR3 has 15 residues. CDR3: CATSERGDAKETQYF.

V gene TRBV28 combines with J gene TRBJ1-1; TCRdb names TRBD1, which stays unverified in the absence of DNA. Germline V CDR1 and CDR2: MDHEN, SYDVKM. The CDR3 has 15 amino acids. The CDR3 loop reads CASSLLVGLTGEAFF.

This clonotype counts as medium-sized by frequency. The J gene is TRBJ2-1, the V gene TRBV12-3 or TRBV12-4; TCRdb calls TRBD1, which cannot be checked without DNA. The CDR3 runs 14 residues. The CDR3 protein is CASSLPQGNNEQFF.

The chain couples TRBV7-9 to TRBJ2-5; absent DNA, TCRdb's TRBD2 call cannot be checked. Germline V gene data show CDR1 as SEHNR and CDR2 as FQNEAQ (reference sequence). The CDR3 consists of 17 residues. This chain's CDR3 is CASSLKGLAGGQETQYF.

The chain uses TRBV20-1 and TRBJ2-1; TCRdb indicates TRBD2, and absent DNA this call remains unverified. The CDR3 has 16 residues. CDR1 DFQATT and CDR2 SNEGSKA come from the germline V gene (reference sequence). This CDR3 reads CSARDRLAGGYNEQFF.

This sequence joins TRBV4-3 and TRBJ2-7; absent DNA, TCRdb's TRBD2 call cannot be checked. Germline assignment: CDR1 LGHNA and CDR2 YSLEER. There are 17 residues in the CDR3. The CDR3 spells CASSRMEVGLATYEQYF.

The chain joins TRBV5-4 to TRBJ2-7; TCRdb's D gene call, TRBD1, goes unchecked for lack of DNA. The CDR3 runs 16 residues. Germline CDR1 SGHNT, CDR2 YYREEE (reference sequence). CDR3 protein: CASSLSRSNRVREQYF.

The chain joins TRBV12-3 or TRBV12-4 to TRBJ2-2; the D call from TCRdb, TRBD1, cannot be confirmed without DNA. There are 17 residues in the CDR3. CDR3: CASGFDRELQNTGELFF.

V is TRBV4-3 and J is TRBJ2-1; the D gene TCRdb calls, TRBD2, cannot be checked with no DNA. Germline V gives CDR1 LGHNA, CDR2 YSLEER. The CDR3 sequence is 15 residues long. CDR3 sequence: CASSQPSGGYNEQFF.

This clonotype is medium-sized by frequency. The rearrangement joins TRBV6-5 to TRBJ1-2. The CDR3 covers 13 residues. Germline V gives CDR1 MNHEY, CDR2 SVGAGI. The CDR3 here is CASSDSSNYGYTF.

This clonotype is deemed medium-sized by its frequency. The rearrangement uses TRBV27 and TRBJ1-6; the D gene TCRdb calls, TRBD1, cannot be checked with no DNA. Germline CDR1 is MNHEY and CDR2 is SMNVEV (reference sequence). The CDR3 sequence is 14 residues long. CDR3 sequence reads: CASAGQGNASPLHF.

This clonotype is called medium-sized based on its frequency. This chain's CDR3 is CASSSDQSDYEQYF. The chain links TRBV19 to TRBJ2-7. This CDR3 is 14 amino acids long. Germline V gives CDR1 LNHDA, CDR2 SQIVND (reference sequence).

The V and J genes are TRBV5-1 and TRBJ2-7; TCRdb indicates TRBD1, and absent DNA this call remains unverified. The germline V gene encodes CDR1 SGHRS and CDR2 YFSETQ. This CDR3 region has 18 residues. The CDR3 loop reads CASSLLFRDRPPTYEQYF.

V and J are TRBV5-6 and TRBJ1-2; TCRdb's D gene call, TRBD1, goes unchecked for lack of DNA. The CDR3 has 15 residues. CDR1 is SGHDT and CDR2 is YYEEEE in the germline V gene. This CDR3 reads CASSLGLTGGYGYTF.

The CDR3 sequence: CASKTGAGELFF. The chain employs TRBV4-2 and TRBJ2-2; absent DNA, TCRdb's TRBD1 call cannot be checked. The CDR3 has 12 residues. Germline CDR1 reads LGHNA; CDR2 reads YNFKEQ.

V gene TRBV5-1 combines with J gene TRBJ1-3; TCRdb lists TRBD1, though no DNA is available to test this call. CDR1 and CDR2 from the germline V gene are SGHRS and YFSETQ. The CDR3 extends over 14 amino acids. CDR3 loop: CASSLTGGGNTIYF.

Frequency places this clonotype as medium-sized. The rearrangement links TRBV5-6 to TRBJ2-7; TCRdb names TRBD1, which stays unverified in the absence of DNA. CDR1 is SGHDT and CDR2 is YYEEEE in the germline V gene. The CDR3 consists of 13 residues. The CDR3 loop reads CASSLATAYEQYF.

This clonotype shows up as medium-sized by frequency. V is TRBV6-2 or TRBV6-3 and J is TRBJ1-2. This CDR3 comprises 11 residues. Germline lookup yields CDR1 MNHEY and CDR2 SVGEGT. The CDR3 spells CASSPDYGYTF.

The chain couples TRBV5-5 to TRBJ1-2; TCRdb's assignment of TRBD1 cannot be checked, as there is no DNA. Germline loops: CDR1 SGHKS, CDR2 YYEKEE (reference sequence). The CDR3 has 14 amino acids. CDR3 sequence: CASRLNTGQNGYTF.

By frequency, this clonotype is medium-sized. J is TRBJ2-7 and V is TRBV6-5; with no DNA, the TCRdb D assignment of TRBD1 cannot be verified. The CDR3 sequence is 16 residues long. Germline V gene data show CDR1 as MNHEY and CDR2 as SVGAGI. This chain's CDR3 is CASSQSTTGRGGEQYF.

This chain connects TRBV7-9 to TRBJ1-1; TCRdb's assignment of TRBD1 cannot be checked, as there is no DNA. Germline-derived CDR1 and CDR2 are SEHNR and FQNEAQ (reference sequence). The CDR3 consists of 16 residues. The CDR3 is CASSRSPGTGETEAFF. Variable domain in full (rest from reference TRBV7-9 and TRBJ1-1): DTGVSQNPRHKITKRGQNVTFRCDPISEHNRLYWYRQTLGQGPEFLTYFQNEAQLEKSRLLSDRFSAERPKGSFSTLEIQRTEQGDSAMYLCASSRSPGTGETEAFFGQGTRLTVV.

This CDR3 is CATKTSNQPQHF. This rearrangement joins TRBV19 to TRBJ1-5. CDR3 length equals 12 residues. CDR1 and CDR2 from the germline V gene are LNHDA and SQIVND (reference sequence).

The chain employs TRBV19 and TRBJ2-4; TCRdb outputs TRBD1, but without DNA this stays unchecked. Germline V lookup: CDR1 LNHDA, CDR2 SQIVND (reference sequence). The CDR3 spans 13 residues. CDR3 residues: CASSPRQGNIQYF. Full variable domain (outside the CDR3, taken from reference TRBV19 and TRBJ2-4): DGGITQSPKYLFRKEGQNVTLSCEQNLNHDAMYWYRQDPGQGLRLIYYSQIVNDFQKGDIAEGYSVSREKKESFPLTVTSAQKNPTAFYLCASSPRQGNIQYFGAGTRLSVL.

The chain carries TRBV7-9 and TRBJ1-1; the TCRdb D gene call, TRBD1, has no DNA to confirm it. CDR3 size: 14 residues. Per the germline V gene, CDR1 is SEHNR and CDR2 is FQNEAQ (reference sequence). CDR3 protein: CASRRRTEYTEAFF.

V usage is TRBV7-2 and J usage is TRBJ1-1; TCRdb gives TRBD1 as the D gene, but with no DNA this cannot be confirmed. This CDR3 is built from 12 residues. The V gene's germline CDR1 is SGHTA and CDR2 FQGNSA. The CDR3 reads CASSRFWGEAFF.

This clonotype shows up as medium-sized by frequency. The chain links TRBV6-1 to TRBJ1-2; the TCRdb call, TRBD1, lacks DNA for checking. Germline loops: CDR1 MNHNS, CDR2 SASEGT. This CDR3 is built from 15 residues. This CDR3 is CASSTKGQADYGYTF.

This chain joins TRBV20-1 and TRBJ2-3; TCRdb lists TRBD2, though no DNA is available to test this call. There are 12 residues in the CDR3. The germline V gene encodes CDR1 DFQATT and CDR2 SNEGSKA (reference sequence). CDR3 amino acids: CSAPTLGDTQYF.